This TCR beta chain was recorded in a study of blood T cell repertoires in COVID-19. Across the study: Italy, Spain and the United States were the sources of the convalescent and acute COVID-19 samples.

CDR1 GTSNPN and CDR2 SVGIG come from the germline V gene (reference sequence). The trim removed 5 bases at V and 6 bases at J, leaving 8 bases unmatched. This CDR3 has 13 amino acids. In the study's own analysis: Amplification with reference gene primers provided the estimates of nucleated cell counts. TCRdb's table, derived via immunoSEQ multiplex PCR, lists solely in-frame clones and lacks some. V and J calls and clone size are as listed in that table; D and trimming were resolved from the DNA. The sample consists of under 250,000 clones, roughly 89% of them appearing once. The sample was peripheral blood. This chain connects TRBV30 to TRBJ1-1; 8 nucleotides agree with TRBD1. The source is a man in his 60s who had recovered from COVID-19. CDR3 region: CAWVPDRGPEAFF. Written as DNA, the CDR3 is TGTGCCTGGGTCCCCGACAGGGGACCTGAAGCTTTCTTT. Combining the CDR3 with reference TRBV30 and TRBJ1-1 gives the whole variable domain SQTIHQWPATLVQPVGSPLSLECTVEGTSNPNLYWYRQAAGRGLQLLFYSVGIGQISSEVPQNLSASRPQDRQFILSSKKLLLSDSGFYLCAWVPDRGPEAFFGQGTRLTVV.